The rows below give T cell receptor beta chains drawn from one sample of a study of OX40 agonist ivuxolimab in advanced cancers. Sequenced by immunoSEQ multiplex PCR; TCRdb stores in-frame clones only, minus some. The sample shows over 30,000 clones, about 70% of them seen only once. Sequenced material: CD4+ or CD8+ T cells sorted from blood, taken in a trial of the OX40 agonist ivuxolimab. The receptor source for this set is an adult with an advanced solid tumor such as melanoma, head and neck, liver or kidney cancer. The CDR3 runs from the conserved cysteine through the conserved F or W. The order of the fields is D gene, clone size, V gene, J gene, CDR3 protein, CDR3 DNA. D genes are given only for firm matches. Some rows have no size entry. The others give once, few or many, or a class for an expanded clone.

D: .; size: .; V: TRBV5-4; J: TRBJ1-1; CDR3: CASSYGERKLTEAFF; DNA: TGTGCCAGCAGCTACGGGGAACGGAAACTCACTGAAGCTTTCTTT
D: .; size: .; V: TRBV11-2; J: TRBJ2-5; CDR3: CASSLGKETQYF; DNA: TGTGCCAGCAGCTTAGGGAAAGAGACCCAGTACTTC
D: .; size: .; V: TRBV25-1; J: TRBJ2-3; CDR3: CASRSRDTQYF; DNA: TGTGCCAGCAGGTCAAGAGATACGCAGTATTTT
D: .; size: .; V: TRBV7-9; J: TRBJ1-3; CDR3: CASSLEGTIPGNTIYF; DNA: TGTGCCAGCAGCTTAGAGGGGACGATTCCTGGAAACACCATATATTTT
D: TRBD1; size: .; V: TRBV6-6; J: TRBJ1-2; CDR3: CASVGDRNTNYGYTF; DNA: TGTGCCAGCGTGGGGGACAGGAACACTAACTATGGCTACACCTTC
D: .; size: .; V: TRBV7-9; J: TRBJ1-2; CDR3: CASSLDSFLSGYTF; DNA: TGTGCCAGCAGCTTAGACAGTTTCTTGAGTGGCTACACCTTC
D: .; size: .; V: TRBV27; J: TRBJ1-4; CDR3: CASSLRGIGEKLFF; DNA: TGTGCCAGCAGTTTAAGGGGCATTGGTGAAAAACTGTTTTTT
D: .; size: .; V: TRBV9; J: TRBJ2-2; CDR3: CASSVELNTGELFF; DNA: TGTGCCAGCAGCGTAGAGCTGAACACCGGGGAGCTGTTTTTT
D: .; size: once; V: TRBV10-2; J: TRBJ1-4; CDR3: CASSDGEGKIGEKLFF; DNA: TGCGCCAGCAGTGACGGGGAGGGGAAAATAGGAGAAAAACTGTTTTTT
D: .; size: few; V: TRBV25-1; J: TRBJ2-5; CDR3: CASSEFGETQYF; DNA: TGTGCCAGCAGTGAATTCGGTGAGACCCAGTACTTC
D: TRBD1; size: .; V: TRBV5-4; J: TRBJ1-2; CDR3: CASSLADRVFYGYTF; DNA: TGTGCCAGCAGCTTGGCCGACAGGGTATTCTATGGCTACACCTTC
D: .; size: .; V: TRBV5-5; J: TRBJ1-1; CDR3: CASSSQGNTEAFF; DNA: TGTGCCAGCAGCTCACAGGGGAACACTGAAGCTTTCTTT
D: .; size: .; V: TRBV27; J: TRBJ1-1; CDR3: CAGRSLTGPNTEAFF; DNA: TGTGCCGGCCGTTCCTTGACAGGCCCGAACACTGAAGCTTTCTTT
D: .; size: once; V: TRBV5-1; J: TRBJ1-4; CDR3: CASSLVTAANEKLFF; DNA: TGCGCCAGCAGCTTGGTGACAGCTGCTAATGAAAAACTGTTTTTT
D: .; size: large; V: TRBV2; J: TRBJ2-2; CDR3: CARNSVSETGELFF; DNA: TGTGCCAGGAACTCCGTTTCAGAGACCGGGGAGCTGTTTTTT
D: .; size: .; V: TRBV10-2; J: TRBJ1-1; CDR3: CASMDGRTEAFF; DNA: TGCGCCAGCATGGACGGCCGAACTGAAGCTTTCTTT
D: TRBD1; size: once; V: TRBV10-3; J: TRBJ2-5; CDR3: CATGQEAQETQYF; DNA: TGTGCCACAGGACAGGAGGCCCAAGAGACCCAGTACTTC
D: TRBD1; size: many; V: TRBV10-3; J: TRBJ1-1; CDR3: CALKTGVENTEAFF; DNA: TGTGCCCTAAAGACAGGGGTAGAGAACACTGAAGCTTTCTTT
D: .; size: .; V: TRBV2; J: TRBJ1-1; CDR3: CASRKGLSTEAFF; DNA: TGTGCCAGCAGAAAAGGGCTAAGCACTGAAGCTTTCTTT
D: TRBD2; size: .; V: TRBV7-6; J: TRBJ2-5; CDR3: CASSTDRTSGVLETQYF; DNA: TGTGCCAGCAGCACGGACAGGACTAGCGGGGTATTAGAGACCCAGTACTTC
D: TRBD1; size: few; V: TRBV10-3; J: TRBJ1-1; CDR3: CAISGTGAQKVKNTEAFF; DNA: TGTGCCATCTCCGGGACAGGGGCGCAAAAAGTTAAGAACACTGAAGCTTTCTTT
D: .; size: .; V: TRBV5-6; J: TRBJ1-3; CDR3: CASSLTTYSGNTIYF; DNA: TGTGCCAGCAGCTTAACCACTTACTCTGGAAACACCATATATTTT
D: TRBD2; size: .; V: TRBV19; J: TRBJ2-2; CDR3: CASSSPGLPTTGELFF; DNA: TGTGCCAGTAGTTCCCCGGGACTACCCACAACCGGGGAGCTGTTTTTT
D: .; size: .; V: TRBV6-5; J: TRBJ1-3; CDR3: CASSYSAGGEGNTIYF; DNA: TGTGCCAGCAGTTACTCGGCAGGCGGTGAGGGAAACACCATATATTTT
D: TRBD2; size: .; V: TRBV7-9; J: TRBJ2-3; CDR3: CASSLLGLAGTDTQYF; DNA: TGTGCCAGCAGCTTATTGGGGCTAGCGGGCACAGATACGCAGTATTTT
D: .; size: once; V: TRBV7-6; J: TRBJ1-5; CDR3: CASSLGGDGRNQPQHF; DNA: TGTGCCAGCAGCTTGGGAGGGGACGGACGAAATCAGCCCCAGCATTTT
D: .; size: .; V: TRBV5-1; J: TRBJ1-1; CDR3: CASSQRTGLNTEAFF; DNA: TGCGCCAGCAGCCAAAGAACAGGACTGAACACTGAAGCTTTCTTT
D: .; size: .; V: TRBV5-1; J: TRBJ1-1; CDR3: CASSLEVTGTEAFF; DNA: TGCGCCAGCAGCTTAGAAGTAACGGGGACTGAAGCTTTCTTT
D: .; size: .; V: TRBV6-5; J: TRBJ2-3; CDR3: CASSYSTQGSTDTQYF; DNA: TGTGCCAGCAGTTACTCGACACAGGGTAGCACAGATACGCAGTATTTT
D: .; size: once; V: TRBV6-5; J: TRBJ2-7; CDR3: CASSEGSTYEQYF; DNA: TGTGCCAGCAGTGAGGGTAGTACCTACGAGCAGTACTTC
D: TRBD2; size: few; V: TRBV6-6; J: TRBJ2-5; CDR3: CASRRGTSRQETQYF; DNA: TGTGCCAGCAGACGAGGGACTAGCAGACAAGAGACCCAGTACTTC
D: .; size: .; V: TRBV5-1; J: TRBJ1-3; CDR3: CASSPLGTGNTIYF; DNA: TGCGCCAGCAGCCCCCTAGGGACTGGAAACACCATATATTTT
D: .; size: .; V: TRBV6-5; J: TRBJ1-2; CDR3: CASQQSSGGYTF; DNA: TGTGCGAGCCAACAGTCCTCGGGAGGCTACACCTTC
D: .; size: .; V: TRBV6-1; J: TRBJ2-7; CDR3: CASKEQTYEQYF; DNA: TGTGCCAGCAAAGAACAGACCTACGAGCAGTACTTC
D: .; size: many; V: TRBV9; J: TRBJ2-3; CDR3: CASSVQSGFGTDTQYF; DNA: TGTGCCAGCAGCGTACAGAGTGGCTTCGGCACAGATACGCAGTATTTT
D: .; size: .; V: TRBV5-4; J: TRBJ1-1; CDR3: CASSFGADTEAFF; DNA: TGTGCCAGCAGCTTCGGGGCGGACACTGAAGCTTTCTTT
D: .; size: .; V: TRBV6-1; J: TRBJ1-2; CDR3: CASSTQGGTGYTF; DNA: TGTGCCAGCAGTACACAGGGAGGGACCGGCTACACCTTC
D: .; size: .; V: TRBV6-1; J: TRBJ2-6; CDR3: CASSEASGSGANVLTF; DNA: TGTGCCAGCAGTGAAGCGAGTGGCTCTGGGGCCAACGTCCTGACTTTC
D: .; size: .; V: TRBV30; J: TRBJ2-7; CDR3: CAGGQYEQYF; DNA: TGTGCGGGGGGTCAGTACGAGCAGTACTTC
D: TRBD1; size: .; V: TRBV30; J: TRBJ1-4; CDR3: CAGTANEKLFF; DNA: TGTGCCGGGACAGCTAATGAAAAACTGTTTTTT
D: .; size: few; V: TRBV13; J: TRBJ1-1; CDR3: CASSRYNMNTEAFF; DNA: TGTGCCAGCAGCAGGTATAACATGAACACTGAAGCTTTCTTT
D: .; size: .; V: TRBV2; J: TRBJ1-6; CDR3: CATTNGESPLHF; DNA: TGTGCCACCACGAACGGGGAATCACCCCTCCACTTT
D: .; size: .; V: TRBV7-9; J: TRBJ2-5; CDR3: CASSFLWGGTQYF; DNA: TGTGCCAGCAGCTTTTTGTGGGGCGGGACCCAGTACTTC
D: .; size: .; V: TRBV5-4; J: TRBJ2-3; CDR3: CASSSLQAGWDTQYF; DNA: TGTGCCAGCAGCTCCTTGCAGGCCGGATGGGATACGCAGTATTTT
D: TRBD1; size: .; V: TRBV2; J: TRBJ1-4; CDR3: CASGDRVGNEKLFF; DNA: TGTGCCAGCGGTGACAGGGTGGGGAATGAAAAACTGTTTTTT
D: .; size: few; V: TRBV2; J: TRBJ1-5; CDR3: CASIQDSGSNQPQHF; DNA: TGTGCCAGCATCCAAGATTCGGGGAGCAATCAGCCCCAGCATTTT
D: .; size: .; V: TRBV9; J: TRBJ2-7; CDR3: CASSVTDVAAEQYF; DNA: TGTGCCAGCAGCGTGACCGACGTAGCGGCCGAGCAGTACTTC
D: TRBD1; size: few; V: TRBV11-2; J: TRBJ2-1; CDR3: CASSSRTGNEQFF; DNA: TGTGCCAGCAGCTCCCGGACAGGGAATGAGCAGTTCTTC
D: TRBD1; size: .; V: TRBV9; J: TRBJ1-1; CDR3: CASSGATGKAFF; DNA: TGTGCCAGCAGCGGGGCGACAGGGAAAGCTTTCTTT
D: .; size: .; V: TRBV6-6; J: TRBJ2-3; CDR3: CASSYDGGALDTQYF; DNA: TGTGCCAGCAGTTATGATGGCGGGGCCCTGGATACGCAGTATTTT
D: .; size: .; V: TRBV11-2; J: TRBJ1-2; CDR3: CASSWTDRGYGYTF; DNA: TGTGCCAGCAGCTGGACAGATCGGGGCTATGGCTACACCTTC
D: TRBD1; size: .; V: TRBV28; J: TRBJ1-6; CDR3: CASRPTTGGDNSPLHF; DNA: TGTGCCAGCAGACCAACGACAGGGGGCGATAATTCACCCCTCCACTTT
D: TRBD1; size: .; V: TRBV6-5; J: TRBJ1-2; CDR3: CASRSTGGIDGYTF; DNA: TGTGCCAGCAGATCGACAGGGGGAATCGATGGCTACACCTTC
D: .; size: .; V: TRBV5-8; J: TRBJ1-2; CDR3: CASSFIRGNGYTF; DNA: TGTGCCAGCAGCTTCATTAGGGGTAATGGCTACACCTTC
D: TRBD1; size: .; V: TRBV6-1; J: TRBJ2-5; CDR3: CASSASFTGGGETQYF; DNA: TGTGCCAGCAGTGCTAGCTTCACAGGGGGTGGGGAGACCCAGTACTTC